The 23 T cell receptor beta chains listed next were all sequenced from one sample in a study of blood T cells in healthy people across ages. The use of a sample-barcoded 5' primer and a J-beta primer mix characterized a second PCR of roughly 7 to 12 cycles. TCRdb ran MiXCR on the 5' RACE reads and lists one entry per CDR3 protein. This sample carries roughly 570,000 distinct CDR3 sequences, 27% of them seen once, and the ten largest clones take less than 20%. Specimen: blood. All receptors derive from an older woman in good health.

The V call is TRBV20-1, the J call TRBJ2-1; possibly TRBD2 for D (5 bases). The V end lost 3 bases, the J end lost 5 bases, and 11 bases lay between the germline ends. Germline CDR1 DFQATT, CDR2 SNEGSKA (reference sequence). CDR3 length: 13 residues. For the CDR3, the DNA is TGCAGTGCTAGCGGGGAGAGCAACAATGAGCAGTTCTTC. It codes for CSASGESNNEQFF.

The gene calls are TRBV5-1 and TRBJ2-7, with D possibly being TRBD1 (7 bases). Trimming stripped 4 bases from V and 9 bases from J, with 20 bases between. Germline assignment: CDR1 SGHRS and CDR2 YFSETQ. This CDR3 contains 14 residues. This CDR3 is CASSQQYQGGVQYF. Here the CDR3 DNA reads TGCGCCAGCAGCCAGCAGTACCAGGGGGGCGTGCAGTACTTC.

The sample holds many counts of this clonotype. The chain is built from TRBV7-3 and TRBJ2-7; D is unclear. This CDR3 contains 17 residues. V was trimmed by 0 bases and J by 4 bases, leaving 19 bases between them. CDR1 and CDR2 from the germline V gene are SGHTA and FQGTGA. The CDR3 spells CASSLTTADLPSYEQYF. The CDR3 DNA sequence: TGTGCCAGCAGCTTAACGACCGCAGACCTTCCTTCGTACGAGCAGTACTTC.

The chain carries TRBV20-1 and TRBJ2-2, with D unresolved. The CDR3 is 14 residues long. Germline CDR1 is DFQATT and CDR2 is SNEGSKA (reference sequence). Deletions cut 1 base from V and 4 bases from J, with 10 bases between. The CDR3: CSARVASITGELFF. CDR3 DNA: TGCAGTGCTAGAGTTGCATCTATCACCGGGGAGCTGTTTTTT.

V usage is TRBV2 and J usage is TRBJ1-5; D is uncertain. This CDR3 has 14 residues. Per germline, CDR1 SNHLY and CDR2 FYNNEI. V shed 4 bases and J shed 2 bases, with 9 bases lying between them. In DNA form, the CDR3 reads TGTGCCAGCAGTGGAGAGGGTGGCAATCAGCCCCAGCATTTT. Its protein product is CASSGEGGNQPQHF.

The chain couples TRBV25-1 to TRBJ1-2; D is unclear. The V end was cut by 5 bases, the J end by 5 bases, with 9 bases between. Germline CDR1 MGHDK, CDR2 SYGVNS. The CDR3 consists of 12 residues. The CDR3 DNA reads as TGTGCCAGCAGTAACCCTGGGTATGGCTACACCTTC. Its protein is CASSNPGYGYTF.

The rearrangement links TRBV7-3 to TRBJ2-7; D is unresolved. Between the trimmed V and J ends, which lost 2 bases and 7 bases, there was a span of 12 bases. This CDR3 comprises 13 residues. Germline V gene data show CDR1 as SGHTA and CDR2 as FQGTGA. The CDR3 DNA sequence: TGTGCCAGCAGCTTAGAGGTCTCGCGGGAGCAGTACTTC. Its translation: CASSLEVSREQYF.

The V and J genes are TRBV2 and TRBJ2-2; no reliable D call. Germline values: CDR1 SNHLY, CDR2 FYNNEI. V was shortened by 5 bases and J by 6 bases, with 13 bases between the two germline ends. There are 14 residues in the CDR3. The CDR3 DNA follows: TGTGCCAGCAGTCTGAGCCAATGGGCCGGGGAGCTGTTTTTT. Residues: CASSLSQWAGELFF. The full variable domain, rest sourced from reference TRBV2 and TRBJ2-2, is EPEVTQTPSHQVTQMGQEVILRCVPISNHLYFYWYRQILGQKVEFLVSFYNNEISEKSEIFDDQFSVERPDGSNFTLKIRSTKLEDSAMYFCASSLSQWAGELFFGEGSRLTVL.

This clonotype was observed many times. This chain joins TRBV7-8 and TRBJ2-1, with TRBD2 identical over 12 bases. The CDR3 length is 15 residues. Germline trimming cut 5 bases from V and 4 bases from J; bases unmatched to any gene: 3. CDR1 is SGHVS, CDR2 FQNEAQ, per germline. The CDR3 spells CASSPSGGAYNEQFF. DNA of the CDR3: TGTGCCAGCAGCCCTAGCGGGGGGGCTTACAATGAGCAGTTCTTC.

The V call is TRBV29-1, the J call TRBJ2-1, with a tentative D call TRBD1 (5 bases). The CDR3 runs 12 residues. CDR1 is SQVTM and CDR2 is ANQGSEA in the germline V gene. V was pared by 5 bases and J by 3 bases, with 8 bases between. The CDR3 loop is CSVHQGYNEQFF. The CDR3 DNA reads TGCAGCGTTCATCAGGGCTACAATGAGCAGTTCTTC.

This chain connects TRBV15 to TRBJ2-5; no clear D gene. Germline V gene sequence: CDR1 LNHNV, CDR2 YYDKDF (reference sequence). V shed 8 bases and J shed 1 base, with 8 bases lying between them. The CDR3 extends over 12 amino acids. In DNA form, the CDR3 reads TGTGCCACCGGGCGGATCCAAGAGACCCAGTACTTC. This encodes CATGRIQETQYF. The full variable domain, in which reference TRBV15 and TRBJ2-5 provide the parts outside the CDR3, is DAMVIQNPRYQVTQFGKPVTLSCSQTLNHNVMYWYQQKSSQAPKLLFHYYDKDFNNEADTPDNFQSRRPNTSFCFLDIRSPGLGDTAMYLCATGRIQETQYFGPGTRLLVL.

The J gene is TRBJ2-1, the V gene TRBV10-3; D unresolved. CDR1 is ENHRY, CDR2 SYGVKD, per germline. With 2 bases removed from V and 5 bases from J, the gap between germline ends came to 4 bases. There are 12 residues in the CDR3. CDR3 amino acids: CAISEGHNEQFF. CDR3 DNA: TGTGCCATCAGTGAGGGCCACAATGAGCAGTTCTTC.

The rearrangement joins TRBV4-2 to TRBJ1-6; TRBD1 might be the D (6 bases). The CDR3 contains 16 residues. Between the trimmed V and J ends, which lost 1 base and 4 bases, there was a span of 11 bases. Germline V lookup: CDR1 LGHNA, CDR2 YNFKEQ. The CDR3 sequence is CASSQAGARYNSPLHF. Written as DNA, the CDR3 is TGTGCCAGCAGCCAAGCAGGGGCGAGGTATAATTCACCCCTCCACTTT.

The chain joins TRBV18 to TRBJ1-1; 7 bases line up with TRBD1. The CDR3 spans 15 residues. Germline CDR1 is KGHSH and CDR2 is LQKENI. V shed 4 bases, J shed 4 bases, and the junction held 9 bases outside the gene matches. CDR3 region: CASSQLTGWGTEAFF. CDR3 DNA: TGTGCCAGCTCACAATTGACAGGGTGGGGCACTGAAGCTTTCTTT.

The table lists this clonotype with a few counts. The chain combines TRBV25-1 with TRBJ1-1; D is ambiguous. V dropped 1 base and J dropped 6 bases, with 9 bases sitting between them. Per germline, CDR1 MGHDK and CDR2 SYGVNS. The CDR3 is 13 residues long. For the CDR3, the DNA is TGTGCCAGCAGTGAATTTGGCCGTTCTGAAGCTTTCTTT. Its protein is CASSEFGRSEAFF.

This clonotype occurred a few times. The rearrangement uses TRBV9 and TRBJ1-2; a weak D match, TRBD1 (5 bases). Germline V gene lookup returns CDR1 SGDLS and CDR2 YYNGEE. The CDR3 contains 16 residues. The V end lost 3 bases, the J end lost 4 bases, and 19 bases lay between the germline ends. CDR3 in amino acids: CASSAHSNRRGYGYTF. The CDR3 nucleotides read TGTGCCAGCAGCGCCCATAGTAACAGGCGAGGCTATGGCTACACCTTC. Full variable domain (outside the CDR3, taken from reference TRBV9 and TRBJ1-2): DSGVTQTPKHLITATGQRVTLRCSPRSGDLSVYWYQQSLDQGLQFLIQYYNGEERAKGNILERFSAQQFPDLHSELNLSSLELGDSALYFCASSAHSNRRGYGYTFGSGTRLTVV.

The gene calls are TRBV7-2 and TRBJ1-2; unclear D gene. Germline V gives CDR1 SGHTA, CDR2 FQGNSA. The CDR3 extends over 14 amino acids. Between the trimmed V and J ends, which lost 1 base and 3 bases, there was a span of 9 bases. The CDR3: CASSLGSPDYGYTF. The CDR3 nucleotides read TGTGCCAGCAGCTTAGGGTCCCCAGACTATGGCTACACCTTC.

This clonotype was seen once. V is TRBV6-5 and J is TRBJ1-2, with D possibly TRBD1 on 6 matching bases. The V gene lost 6 bases and the J gene lost 4 bases, with 12 bases spanning the gap. There are 13 residues in the CDR3. The germline V gene encodes CDR1 MNHEY and CDR2 SVGAGI. The CDR3 sequence is CASRLTGRYGYTF. The CDR3, as DNA: TGTGCCAGCAGATTAACAGGGCGCTATGGCTACACCTTC.

In DNA, the CDR3 is TGTGCCACCAGCACCTTCGGGAAAAATTCACCCCTCCACTTT. This encodes CATSTFGKNSPLHF. The J gene is TRBJ1-6, the V gene TRBV15; D ambiguous. The CDR3 totals 14 residues. V was trimmed by 4 bases and J by 7 bases, leaving 11 bases between them. Germline V CDR1 and CDR2: LNHNV, YYDKDF (reference sequence).

This clonotype was seen a few times. The rearrangement uses TRBV7-8 and TRBJ2-5; perhaps D is TRBD1 or TRBD2 (5 bases each). The assigned J gene may be wrong: the sequence end matches TRBJ2-7 better. The germline gives CDR1 SGHVS, CDR2 FQNEAQ. The CDR3 loop spans 17 amino acids. The CDR3 DNA follows: TGTGCCAGCAGCTTAGTCCCCAGGGCGAGGGGATACTACGAGCAGTACTTC. This gives the protein CASSLVPRARGYYEQYF.

With regard to this clonotype: The germline gene is not matched at one end of the junction; a read error may be the cause. This sequence joins TRBV28 and TRBJ2-6; D possibly uses TRBD1 or TRBD2 (5 bases each). The CDR3 runs 16 residues. Germline-derived CDR1 and CDR2 are MDHEN and SYDVKM. CDR3 residues: CASNLYAAGGANVPTF. CDR3 coding DNA: TGTGCCAGCAACTTGTACGCCGCGGGTGGGGCCAACGTCCCGACTTTC.

This clonotype was seen at least ten times. V usage is TRBV19 and J usage is TRBJ1-2; maybe TRBD1 (6 bases). The CDR3 has 16 amino acids. The germline V gene has CDR1 LNHDA and CDR2 SQIVND (reference sequence). V lost 7 bases to trimming and J lost 8 bases, with 26 bases between them. CDR3 in amino acids: CASTPSSAGVKGGYTF. DNA of the CDR3: TGTGCCAGTACCCCCTCCTCAGCAGGGGTCAAGGGGGGCTACACCTTC.

The chain has TRBV6-5 and TRBJ1-4, with 8 bases aligning to TRBD1. This CDR3 is 13 amino acids long. CDR1 and CDR2 (germline): MNHEY, SVGAGI. V was clipped by 8 bases and J by 8 bases; unmatched bases: 7. This chain's CDR3 is CASARTGNEKLFF. The CDR3 DNA reads as TGTGCCAGCGCCCGGACAGGGAACGAAAAACTGTTTTTT.